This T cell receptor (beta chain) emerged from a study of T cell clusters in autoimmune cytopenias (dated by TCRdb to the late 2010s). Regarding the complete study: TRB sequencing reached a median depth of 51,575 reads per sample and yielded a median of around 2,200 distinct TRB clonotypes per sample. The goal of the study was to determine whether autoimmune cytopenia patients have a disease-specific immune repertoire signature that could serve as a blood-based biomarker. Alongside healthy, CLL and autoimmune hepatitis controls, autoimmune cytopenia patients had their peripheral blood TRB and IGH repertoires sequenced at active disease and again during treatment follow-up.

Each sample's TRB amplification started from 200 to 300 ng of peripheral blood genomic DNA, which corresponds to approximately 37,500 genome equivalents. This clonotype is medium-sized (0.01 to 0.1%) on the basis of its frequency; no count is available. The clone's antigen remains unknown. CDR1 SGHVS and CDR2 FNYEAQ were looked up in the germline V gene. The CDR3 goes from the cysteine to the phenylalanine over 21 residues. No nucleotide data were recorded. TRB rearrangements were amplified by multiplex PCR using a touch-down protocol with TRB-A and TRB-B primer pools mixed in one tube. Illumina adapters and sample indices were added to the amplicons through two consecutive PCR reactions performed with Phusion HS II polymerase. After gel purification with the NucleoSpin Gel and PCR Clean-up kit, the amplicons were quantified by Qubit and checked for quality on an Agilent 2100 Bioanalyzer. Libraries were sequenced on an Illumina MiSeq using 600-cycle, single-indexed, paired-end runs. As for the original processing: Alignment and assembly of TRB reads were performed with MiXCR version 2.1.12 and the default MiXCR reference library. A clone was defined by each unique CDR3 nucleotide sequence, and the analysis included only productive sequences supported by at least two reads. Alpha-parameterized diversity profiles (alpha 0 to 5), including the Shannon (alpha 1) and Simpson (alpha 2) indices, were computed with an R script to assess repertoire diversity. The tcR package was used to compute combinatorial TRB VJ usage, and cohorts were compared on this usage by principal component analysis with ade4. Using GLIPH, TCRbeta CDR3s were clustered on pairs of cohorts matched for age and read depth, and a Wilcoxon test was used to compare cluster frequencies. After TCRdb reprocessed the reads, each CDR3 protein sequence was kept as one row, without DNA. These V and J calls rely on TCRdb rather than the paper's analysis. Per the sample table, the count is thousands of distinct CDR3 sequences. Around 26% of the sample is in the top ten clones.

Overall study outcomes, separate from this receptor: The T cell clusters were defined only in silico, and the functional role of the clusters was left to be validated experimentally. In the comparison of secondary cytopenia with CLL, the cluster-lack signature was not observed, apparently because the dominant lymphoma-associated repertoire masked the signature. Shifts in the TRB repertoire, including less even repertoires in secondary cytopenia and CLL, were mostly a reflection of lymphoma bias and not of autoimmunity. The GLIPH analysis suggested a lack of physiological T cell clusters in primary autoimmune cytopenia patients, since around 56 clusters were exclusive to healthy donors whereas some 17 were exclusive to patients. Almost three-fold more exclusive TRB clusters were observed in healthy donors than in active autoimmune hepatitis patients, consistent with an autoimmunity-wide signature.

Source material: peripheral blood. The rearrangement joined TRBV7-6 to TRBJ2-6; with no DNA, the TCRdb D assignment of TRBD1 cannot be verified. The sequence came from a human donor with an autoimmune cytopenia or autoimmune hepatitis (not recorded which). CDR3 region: CASSLGAFGKISILWANVLTF. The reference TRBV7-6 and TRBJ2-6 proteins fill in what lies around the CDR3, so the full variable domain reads GAGVSQSPRYKVTKRGQDVALRCDPISGHVSLYWYRQALGQGPEFLTYFNYEAQQDKSGLPNDRFSAERPEGSISTLTIQRTEQRDSAMYRCASSLGAFGKISILWANVLTFGAGSRLTVL.